This T cell receptor (beta chain) was identified in a study of identical twins. Template switching added a universal primer site; cDNA carried unique molecular identifiers. Each CDR3 protein gets one entry after TCRdb re-called the 5' RACE reads with MiXCR. The sample has hundreds of thousands of distinct CDR3 sequences, 8% to 9.5% seen once. The germline V gene has CDR1 SGHAT and CDR2 FQNNGV. This CDR3 is 17 amino acids long. V lost 1 base to trimming and J lost 0 bases, with 14 bases between them. The data also belong to a second study, concerning yellow fever vaccine responses in identical twins.

The chain recombines TRBV11-2 with TRBJ2-3, with D perhaps being TRBD1 or TRBD2 (5 bases each). Material: CD8+ T cells sorted from blood. The receptor's source is a woman aged 18-29 years in good health. This CDR3 is CASSLVGGTTSTDTQYF. For the CDR3, the DNA is TGTGCCAGCAGCTTAGTTGGGGGTACCACTAGCACAGATACGCAGTATTTT. The whole variable domain, remainder taken from reference TRBV11-2 and TRBJ2-3, is EAGVAQSPRYKIIEKRQSVAFWCNPISGHATLYWYQQILGQGPKLLIQFQNNGVVDDSQLPKDRFSAERLKGVDSTLKIQPAKLEDSAVYLCASSLVGGTTSTDTQYFGPGTRLTVL.